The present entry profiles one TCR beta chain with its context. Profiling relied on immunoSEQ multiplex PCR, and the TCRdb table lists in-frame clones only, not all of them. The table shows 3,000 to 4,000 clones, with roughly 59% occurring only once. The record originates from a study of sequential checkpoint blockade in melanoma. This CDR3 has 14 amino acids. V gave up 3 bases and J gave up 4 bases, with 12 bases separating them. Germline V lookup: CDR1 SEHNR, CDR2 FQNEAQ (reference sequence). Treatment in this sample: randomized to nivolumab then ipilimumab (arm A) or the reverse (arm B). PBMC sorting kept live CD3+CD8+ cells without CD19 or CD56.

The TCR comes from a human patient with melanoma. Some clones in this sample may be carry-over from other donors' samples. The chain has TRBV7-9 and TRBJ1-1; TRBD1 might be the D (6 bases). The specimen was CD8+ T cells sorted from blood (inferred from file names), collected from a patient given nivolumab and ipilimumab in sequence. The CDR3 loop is CASSFRQGPTEAFF. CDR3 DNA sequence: TGTGCCAGCAGCTTTCGCCAGGGGCCCACTGAAGCTTTCTTT.